This TCR beta chain was observed in a study of blood T cell repertoires in COVID-19. Study-wide context: The study drew acute and convalescent COVID-19 samples from the United States, Italy and Spain. Sources were T cells, B-cell-depleted T cells, or PBMCs; the material itself was cDNA or gDNA.

As originally analysed: Reference gene primers were amplified, and this amplification served to estimate nucleated cell counts. Assay: immunoSEQ multiplex PCR; the TCRdb copy retains only in-frame clones and omits some. Clonal size and the V and J genes are those of that table, whereas D and trimming came from the DNA. The repertoire consists of tens of thousands of clones, with over 75% occurring once and the leading ten covering 15% to 20%. This receptor was taken from a human donor in a cohort sampled during active COVID-19. The material sequenced was peripheral blood.

The CDR3 reads CASSVAPGQGASNGYTF. The CDR3 DNA sequence: TGTGCCAGCAGCGTAGCCCCTGGACAGGGGGCTTCTAATGGCTACACCTTC. The chain recombines TRBV9 with TRBJ1-2, with 11 bases lining up with TRBD1. After removal of 0 bases from V and 6 bases from J, the junction contained 10 bases not matched to a gene. The germline V gene encodes CDR1 SGDLS and CDR2 YYNGEE. The CDR3 is made up of 17 amino acids.